This T cell receptor (beta chain) was captured in a study of T cells after yellow fever vaccination. Study in general: Where fractions had low cell numbers, libraries were prepared from them with the SMART-Seq v4 Ultra Low Input RNA kit.

The V end lost 6 bases, the J end lost 3 bases, and 20 bases lay between the germline ends. CDR1 is DFQATT, CDR2 SNEGSKA, per germline (reference sequence). The CDR3 sequence is 15 residues long. TCRdb recomputed calls from the 5' RACE reads with MiXCR, one row per CDR3 protein. The repertoire holds about 120,000 distinct CDR3 sequences, with 8.4% as singletons. Details on this clonotype: The target antigen is unknown.

Study results and caveats: The study re-detected most primary-vaccination clones after the booster (around 96% CD4, around 89% CD8). The secondary T-cell response peaked on day 5, not day 15, but was weaker. Bulk-population clonotypes that are abundant could appear as contaminants in FACS-sorted repertoires.

The chain couples TRBV20-1 to TRBJ2-5, with D tentatively TRBD1 (6 bases). This TCR came from a man aged 25-40 years who received the YFV17D yellow fever vaccine. Sequenced here: CD8+ T cells sorted from PBMCs, sampled 45 days after the yellow fever booster vaccination. In DNA, the CDR3 is TGCAGTGCCACCCTGGGGGACATACCCAAAGAGACCCAGTACTTC. This encodes CSATLGDIPKETQYF.